One and the same sample provided the 27 T cell receptor beta chains below, sequenced in a study of cytomegalovirus exposure and HLA in healthy donors. In the PCR, 60 Vbeta and 13 Jbeta primers were used. Data came from immunoSEQ multiplex PCR; TCRdb stores just in-frame clones and leaves some out. The table lists approximately 88,000 clones, 70% to 80% of them singletons. Sequenced: PBMCs. These receptors were collected from a man aged 25-40 years in good health and CMV-seronegative.

This sequence joins TRBV5-1 and TRBJ1-3, with no clear D. V was pared by 4 bases and J by 0 bases, with 8 bases between. Germline-derived CDR1 and CDR2 are SGHRS and YFSETQ. This CDR3 has 14 residues. CDR3 in amino acids: CASSLFSSGNTIYF. CDR3 in DNA: TGCGCCAGCAGCCTGTTCAGCTCTGGAAACACCATATATTTT.

The V gene is TRBV28, the J gene TRBJ1-4; the match to TRBD1 covers 8 bases. CDR1 is MDHEN, CDR2 SYDVKM, per germline. V trimming: 5 bases; J trimming: 4 bases; junction bases outside the gene matches: 9. This CDR3 has 16 amino acids. CDR3 residues: CASSPFRGPSNEKLFF. In DNA form, the CDR3 reads TGTGCCAGCAGTCCTTTCAGGGGGCCCAGTAATGAAAAACTGTTTTTT.

The chain links TRBV7-6 to TRBJ2-1; 9 nucleotides match TRBD1. The CDR3 spans 15 residues. The J segment lost 4 bases and the V segment lost 3 bases, leaving 4 bases of the junction unmatched. The germline CDR1 and CDR2 sequences are SGHVS and FNYEAQ. CDR3 DNA sequence: TGTGCCAGCAGCTTGGGGACAGGGTCTTACAATGAGCAGTTCTTC. Its protein product is CASSLGTGSYNEQFF.

V gene TRBV11-2 combines with J gene TRBJ1-2, with D perhaps TRBD1 (5 bases). The CDR3 spans 14 residues. Trimming cost V 6 bases and J 0 bases, with 11 bases left between them. Germline CDR1 is SGHAT and CDR2 is FQNNGV. CDR3 residues: CASSLGLANYGYTF. DNA for the CDR3: TGTGCCAGCAGTTTGGGGCTAGCTAACTATGGCTACACCTTC.

The chain carries TRBV7-2 and TRBJ1-2, with a possible D match to TRBD1 (6 bases). The germline gives CDR1 SGHTA, CDR2 FQGNSA. V was shortened by 5 bases and J by 2 bases, with 12 bases between the two germline ends. The CDR3 extends over 14 amino acids. CDR3: CASSPTGGNYGYTF. DNA of the CDR3: TGTGCCAGCAGCCCGACAGGTGGCAACTATGGCTACACCTTC.

The CDR3 loop reads CASSLGGGMNTEAFF. DNA of the CDR3: TGTGCCAGCAGCTTAGGGGGGGGCATGAACACTGAAGCTTTCTTT. The chain recombines TRBV7-9 with TRBJ1-1, with D possibly being TRBD1 (6 bases). CDR3 length equals 15 residues. Germline V gives CDR1 SEHNR, CDR2 FQNEAQ (reference sequence). V was shortened by 1 base and J by 0 bases, with 9 bases between the two germline ends. Filled out from reference TRBV7-9 and TRBJ1-1, the complete variable domain reads DTGVSQNPRHKITKRGQNVTFRCDPISEHNRLYWYRQTLGQGPEFLTYFQNEAQLEKSRLLSDRFSAERPKGSFSTLEIQRTEQGDSAMYLCASSLGGGMNTEAFFGQGTRLTVV.

V and J are TRBV5-1 and TRBJ1-1; no firm D call. Germline values: CDR1 SGHRS, CDR2 YFSETQ. V was shortened by 6 bases and J by 0 bases, with 12 bases between the two germline ends. The CDR3 spans 14 residues. The CDR3 is CASTERSVNTEAFF. The DNA for the CDR3 is TGCGCCAGCACCGAACGGAGTGTGAACACTGAAGCTTTCTTT.

The chain has TRBV2 and TRBJ1-6, with 9 positions matching TRBD1. J lost 8 bases, V lost 6 bases, and 8 bases had no gene match. CDR3 length: 15 residues. Germline V gene data show CDR1 as SNHLY and CDR2 as FYNNEI. The CDR3 here is CASSWGDREYSPLHF. The CDR3 DNA follows: TGTGCCAGCAGCTGGGGGGACAGGGAATATTCACCCCTCCACTTT.

The chain employs TRBV7-8 and TRBJ1-4; 7 bases map to TRBD1. This CDR3 is 14 amino acids long. The J segment lost 8 bases and the V segment lost 4 bases, leaving 7 bases of the junction unmatched. Germline V CDR1 and CDR2: SGHVS, FQNEAQ. The CDR3 region has the DNA TGTGCCAGCAGCTCGGACAGGTTAGACGAAAAACTGTTTTTT. This translates into CASSSDRLDEKLFF.

The chain links TRBV27 to TRBJ1-5; 8 bases agree with TRBD1. The length of the CDR3 is 14 residues. V gave up 4 bases and J gave up 6 bases; unmatched junction bases: 5. CDR1 is MNHEY and CDR2 is SMNVEV in the germline V gene (reference sequence). The CDR3 bases are TGTGCCAGCAGTTCGAACAGGGGGGGTCAGCCCCAGCATTTT. Protein: CASSSNRGGQPQHF.

This clone was observed a handful of times. The DNA for the CDR3 is TGTGCCAGCAGCCAAGTGGGGGCTAGCGGGGAGAACACCGGGGAGCTGTTTTTT. Amino acid sequence: CASSQVGASGENTGELFF. The chain couples TRBV4-2 to TRBJ2-2; 9 nucleotides align to TRBD2. Germline lookup yields CDR1 LGHNA and CDR2 YNFKEQ. CDR3 length: 18 amino acids. The V segment lost 1 base and the J segment 1 base; nucleotides outside the gene matches: 7.

The chain is built from TRBV7-8 and TRBJ2-2; 13 bases are shared with TRBD2. The J segment lost 7 bases and the V segment lost 5 bases, leaving 22 bases of the junction unmatched. The CDR3 runs 21 residues. From germline, CDR1 is SGHVS and CDR2 FQNEAQ. This chain's CDR3 is CASSPGTNRPGLAGSVGELFF. CDR3 nucleotides: TGTGCCAGCAGCCCAGGGACGAACAGGCCGGGACTAGCGGGATCGGTCGGGGAGCTGTTTTTT.

The V gene is TRBV5-8, the J gene TRBJ1-3; no clear D gene. Germline V gene lookup returns CDR1 SGHTS and CDR2 YDEGEE. The CDR3 spans 12 residues. The V gene lost 7 bases and the J gene lost 4 bases, with 9 bases spanning the gap. The DNA of the CDR3 is TGTGCCAGCCGAGCGGTGGGAAACACCATATATTTT. It codes for CASRAVGNTIYF.

The V gene is TRBV6-4, the J gene TRBJ2-1; TRBD2 aligns across 9 bases. Germline V gene data show CDR1 as MRHNA and CDR2 as SNTAGT. Trimming took 3 bases from V and 0 from J; bases not matched to a gene: 0. The CDR3 is made up of 15 amino acids. The CDR3 DNA follows: TGTGCCAGCAGTGAGACTAGCGGCTCCTACAATGAGCAGTTCTTC. Translated: CASSETSGSYNEQFF.

The gene calls are TRBV11-2 and TRBJ1-5; tentatively, D is TRBD1 (5 bases). The length of the CDR3 is 14 residues. Trimming removed 1 base from V and 7 bases from J, with 11 bases in between. Germline CDR1 and CDR2: SGHAT and FQNNGV. CDR3 amino acids: CASSLGQGGQPQHF. Here the CDR3 DNA reads TGTGCCAGCAGCTTAGGGCAGGGTGGCCAGCCCCAGCATTTT.

CDR3 in DNA: TGTGCCAGCAGTGATGTCCCGGGAAATTCACCCCTCCACTTT. It is translated as CASSDVPGNSPLHF. This chain links TRBV2 with TRBJ1-6; D remains ambiguous. Germline CDR1 and CDR2: SNHLY and FYNNEI. This CDR3 contains 14 residues. With 3 bases removed from V and 7 bases from J, the gap between germline ends came to 10 bases.

The chain links TRBV18 to TRBJ2-3; maybe TRBD1 (6 bases). V shed 6 bases and J shed 6 bases, with 10 bases lying between them. The CDR3 extends over 12 amino acids. Germline values: CDR1 KGHSH, CDR2 LQKENI. The CDR3 loop is CASSYREDTQYF. The CDR3 DNA reads as TGTGCCAGCTCCTACAGGGAGGATACGCAGTATTTT.

The chain joins TRBV6-1 to TRBJ2-7, with a possible D match to TRBD2 (6 bases). Trimming cost V 4 bases and J 4 bases, with 8 bases left between them. The CDR3 is made up of 12 amino acids. Per the germline V gene, CDR1 is MNHNS and CDR2 is SASEGT. The CDR3 here is CASSGEVYEQYF. The CDR3, as DNA: TGTGCCAGCAGTGGGGAGGTATACGAGCAGTACTTC.

V and J are TRBV10-2 and TRBJ2-6; 9 positions match TRBD2. The CDR3 totals 20 residues. V lost 6 bases to trimming and J lost 3 bases; unmatched junction nucleotides: 18. The V gene's germline CDR1 is WSHSY and CDR2 SAAADI. The CDR3 sequence is CASRPALGASGKDGANVLTF. CDR3 nucleotides: TGCGCCAGCAGACCTGCCCTCGGGGCTAGCGGGAAGGATGGGGCCAACGTCCTGACTTTC.

The V gene is TRBV7-9, the J gene TRBJ1-1; TRBD1 aligns across 8 bases. The germline gives CDR1 SEHNR, CDR2 FQNEAQ (reference sequence). After removal of 2 bases from V and 5 bases from J, the junction contained 10 bases not matched to a gene. This CDR3 region has 16 residues. The CDR3 DNA sequence: TGTGCCAGCAGCTTACCAGGGGGCGGGTGGGGGACTGAAGCTTTCTTT. Translated: CASSLPGGGWGTEAFF.

The J gene is TRBJ2-5, the V gene TRBV10-3; D is perhaps TRBD1 (6 bases). CDR3 length: 12 amino acids. From germline, CDR1 is ENHRY and CDR2 SYGVKD. V lost 10 bases and J lost 4, with 13 bases in between. CDR3 protein: CATGTSGETQYF. The CDR3 DNA is TGTGCCACCGGGACAAGTGGAGAGACCCAGTACTTC.

The V call is TRBV10-3, the J call TRBJ1-5, with D possibly being TRBD1 (5 bases). Trimming pared 0 bases from V and 16 bases from J, leaving 22 bases between. The length of the CDR3 is 15 residues. Germline V gene sequence: CDR1 ENHRY, CDR2 SYGVKD. CDR3 region: CAISESNARGQAPHF. Here the CDR3 DNA reads TGTGCCATCAGTGAGTCCAACGCTAGGGGTCAGGCCCCTCATTTT.

The CDR3: CASSLAGQMNTEAFF. The DNA of the CDR3 is TGTGCCAGCAGCTTGGCCGGACAGATGAACACTGAAGCTTTCTTT. The chain is built from TRBV5-4 and TRBJ1-1; perhaps TRBD1 as D (6 bases). Germline CDR1 SGHNT, CDR2 YYREEE (reference sequence). The V end lost 0 bases, the J end lost 0 bases, and 9 bases lay between the germline ends. CDR3 length equals 15 residues.

The chain recombines TRBV5-1 with TRBJ1-6; perhaps TRBD1 as D (6 bases). CDR3 length: 13 residues. V shed 5 bases and J shed 10 bases, with 13 bases lying between them. Germline CDR1 and CDR2: SGHRS and YFSETQ. The DNA for the CDR3 is TGCGCCAGCAGTGGACAGATGGAGTCACCCCTCCACTTT. It encodes CASSGQMESPLHF.

V usage is TRBV13 and J usage is TRBJ2-7, with TRBD1 as a possible D gene (8 bases). The germline V and J ends were trimmed by 5 bases and 2 bases, with 13 bases remaining between them. Per the germline V gene, CDR1 is PRHDT and CDR2 is FYEKMQ (reference sequence). The length of the CDR3 is 14 residues. CDR3 amino acids: CASSEQGGTYEQYF. The CDR3 DNA reads as TGTGCCAGCAGCGAACAGGGGGGGACCTACGAGCAGTACTTC.

CDR3 bases: TGTGCCAGCAGGAAGACAGAGACCTACGAGCAGTACTTC. It translates to CASRKTETYEQYF. The chain links TRBV6-1 to TRBJ2-7, with D maybe TRBD1 (5 bases). Germline assignment: CDR1 MNHNS and CDR2 SASEGT. CDR3 length: 13 residues. V was clipped by 6 bases and J by 2 bases, with 11 bases between them.

V usage is TRBV21-1 and J usage is TRBJ1-5; the table's D call of TRBD1 was not tested on the DNA. TRBV21-1 is tagged as a pseudogene. The CDR3 runs 16 residues. The chain's CDR3 is CASRDRSVNSNQPQHF. In nucleotides, the CDR3 is TGTGCCAGTAGGGACAGGAGCGTGAATAGCAATCAGCCCCAGCATTTT.